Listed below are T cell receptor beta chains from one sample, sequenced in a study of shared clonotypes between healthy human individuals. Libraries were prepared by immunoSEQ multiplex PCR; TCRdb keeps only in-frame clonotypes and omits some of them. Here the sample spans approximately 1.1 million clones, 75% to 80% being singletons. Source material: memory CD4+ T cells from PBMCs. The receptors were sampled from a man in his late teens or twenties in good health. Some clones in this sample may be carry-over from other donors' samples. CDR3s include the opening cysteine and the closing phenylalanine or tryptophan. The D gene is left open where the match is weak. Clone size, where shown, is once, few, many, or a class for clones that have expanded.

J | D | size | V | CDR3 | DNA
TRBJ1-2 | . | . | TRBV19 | CASSLDGNNYGYTF | TGTGCCAGTAGTCTCGACGGAAATAACTATGGCTACACCTTC
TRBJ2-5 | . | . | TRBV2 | CASSDRTEEETQYF | TGTGCCAGCAGTGATAGGACAGAAGAAGAGACCCAGTACTTC
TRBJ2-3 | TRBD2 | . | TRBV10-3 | CAISDLAGGGTQYF | TGTGCCATCAGTGATCTAGCGGGAGGGGGTACGCAGTATTTT
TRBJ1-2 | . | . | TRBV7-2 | CASSLRPGGNSNYGYTF | TGTGCCAGCAGCTTGCGCCCCGGGGGAAACTCAAACTATGGCTACACCTTC
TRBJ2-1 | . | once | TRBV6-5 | CASSPTAGTYNEQFF | TGTGCCAGCAGCCCCACGGCGGGGACCTACAATGAGCAGTTCTTC
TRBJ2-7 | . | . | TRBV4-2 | CASSPGREYEQYF | TGTGCCAGCAGCCCCGGCCGGGAGTACGAGCAGTACTTC
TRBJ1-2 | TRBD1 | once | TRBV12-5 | CASGLTGQGVRGYGYTF | TGTGCTAGTGGTTTGACGGGACAGGGAGTGCGGGGCTATGGCTACACCTTC
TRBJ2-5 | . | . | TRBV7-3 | CASSSGQKETQYF | TGTGCCAGCAGCTCCGGACAGAAAGAGACCCAGTACTTC
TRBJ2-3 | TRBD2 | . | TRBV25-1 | CASRTSGRAGADTQYF | TGTGCCAGCCGGACTAGCGGGAGGGCCGGGGCAGATACGCAGTATTTT
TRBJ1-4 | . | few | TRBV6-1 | CASTTSTNEKLFF | TGTGCCAGTACTACCTCAACTAATGAAAAACTGTTTTTT
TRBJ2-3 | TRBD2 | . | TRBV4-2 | CASSQGLAGGPGTDTQYF | TGTGCCAGCAGCCAAGGGTTAGCGGGAGGGCCGGGCACAGATACGCAGTATTTT
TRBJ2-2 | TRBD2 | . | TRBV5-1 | CASSFSGLADTGELFF | TGCGCCAGCAGCTTCTCGGGACTAGCGGACACCGGGGAGCTGTTTTTT
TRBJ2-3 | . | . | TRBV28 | CASSWVGLIDTQYF | TGTGCCAGCAGTTGGGTGGGACTCATAGATACGCAGTATTTT
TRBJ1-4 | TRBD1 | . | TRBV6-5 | CASSLDRAKLFF | TGTGCCAGCAGTCTCGACAGGGCCAAACTGTTTTTT
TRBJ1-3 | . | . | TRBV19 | CATQRRGYGNTIYF | TGTGCCACCCAACGGAGGGGTTATGGAAACACCATATATTTT
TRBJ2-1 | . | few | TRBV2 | CASSQTKSSYNEQFF | TGTGCCAGCAGTCAAACTAAGAGCTCCTACAATGAGCAGTTCTTC
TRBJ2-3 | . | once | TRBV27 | CASSPGGRARTDTQYF | TGTGCCAGCAGTCCGGGGGGCAGGGCCCGCACAGATACGCAGTATTTT
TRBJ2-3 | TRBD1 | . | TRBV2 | CASRNRGRTTDTQYF | TGTGCCAGCAGGAACAGGGGTAGGACCACAGATACGCAGTATTTT
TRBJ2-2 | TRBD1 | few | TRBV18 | CASSPFGQGGGELFF | TGTGCCAGCTCACCATTCGGACAGGGCGGCGGGGAGCTGTTTTTT
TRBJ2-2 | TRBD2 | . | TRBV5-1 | CASSFGLRDYNTGELFF | TGCGCCAGCAGCTTTGGACTCCGGGACTACAACACCGGGGAGCTGTTTTTT
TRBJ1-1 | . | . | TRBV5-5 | CASSLYSNTEAFF | TGTGCCAGCAGCTTGTACTCGAACACTGAAGCTTTCTTT
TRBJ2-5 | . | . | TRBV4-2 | CASSQVTAPWTQYF | TGTGCCAGCAGCCAAGTAACTGCCCCGTGGACCCAGTACTTC
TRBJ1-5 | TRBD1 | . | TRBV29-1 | CSVGDSQYSNQPQHF | TGCAGCGTTGGGGACAGCCAATATAGCAATCAGCCCCAGCATTTT
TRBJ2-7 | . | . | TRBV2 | CASRTGLLASYEQYF | TGTGCCAGCAGGACAGGCCTCCTTGCCTCCTACGAGCAGTACTTC
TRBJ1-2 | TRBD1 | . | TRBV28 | CASSTGTGEGYTF | TGTGCCAGCAGCACCGGGACAGGGGAGGGCTACACCTTC
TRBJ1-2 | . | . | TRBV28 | CASSLGGYGYTF | TGTGCCAGCAGTTTGGGTGGGTATGGCTACACCTTC
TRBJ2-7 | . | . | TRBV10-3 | CAISGGLTYEQYF | TGTGCCATCAGTGGAGGGCTAACCTACGAGCAGTACTTC
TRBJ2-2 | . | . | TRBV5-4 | CASSRTQHTGELFF | TGTGCCAGCAGCCGGACGCAGCACACCGGGGAGCTGTTTTTT
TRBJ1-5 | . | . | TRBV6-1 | CASLNVRGSDQPQHF | TGTGCCAGCCTCAACGTTCGGGGGTCGGATCAGCCCCAGCATTTT
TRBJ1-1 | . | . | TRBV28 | CASNRWESGINTEAFF | TGTGCCAGCAACAGGTGGGAATCGGGGATAAACACTGAAGCTTTCTTT
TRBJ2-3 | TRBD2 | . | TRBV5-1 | CASSLGGGPGDTQYF | TGCGCCAGCAGCTTGGGCGGGGGACCCGGGGATACGCAGTATTTT
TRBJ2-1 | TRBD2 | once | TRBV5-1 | CASSQRTSGSHEQFF | TGCGCCAGCAGCCAGCGGACTAGCGGGAGCCATGAGCAGTTCTTC
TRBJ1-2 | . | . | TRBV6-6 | CASSPSWDYTF | TGTGCCAGCAGTCCCTCTTGGGACTACACCTTC
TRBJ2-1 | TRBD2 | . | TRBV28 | CASSSPGLAGYNEQFF | TGTGCCAGCAGTTCGCCCGGTTTAGCGGGCTACAATGAGCAGTTCTTC
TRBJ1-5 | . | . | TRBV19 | CASSIRKDYSNQPQHF | TGTGCCAGTAGTATACGGAAGGATTATAGCAATCAGCCCCAGCATTTT
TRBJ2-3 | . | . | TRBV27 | CASRSPSSTDTQYF | TGTGCCAGCAGAAGCCCCTCAAGCACAGATACGCAGTATTTT
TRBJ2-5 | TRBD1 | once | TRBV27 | CASSTFGQGKETQYF | TGTGCCAGCAGTACCTTCGGACAGGGAAAAGAGACCCAGTACTTC
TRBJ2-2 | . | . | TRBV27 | CASSPLTQSYTGELFF | TGTGCCAGCAGTCCCTTGACGCAAAGTTACACCGGGGAGCTGTTTTTT
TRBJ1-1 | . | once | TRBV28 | CASSIRGGWMAFF | TGTGCCAGCAGTATCCGGGGGGGCTGGATGGCTTTCTTT
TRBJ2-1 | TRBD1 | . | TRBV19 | CASSTRQGSSYNEQFF | TGTGCCAGTAGTACACGACAGGGGAGCTCCTACAATGAGCAGTTCTTC
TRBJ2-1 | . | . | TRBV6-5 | CASRRLDRNHEQFF | TGTGCCAGCAGGCGACTGGACAGAAACCATGAGCAGTTCTTC
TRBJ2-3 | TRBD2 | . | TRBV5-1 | CASSALGGRVSDTQYF | TGCGCCAGCAGCGCTTTGGGCGGGAGGGTATCGGATACGCAGTATTTT
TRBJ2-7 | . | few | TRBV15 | CATSRLPISSSHYEQYF | TGTGCCACCAGCAGACTACCTATAAGCTCTTCGCACTACGAGCAGTACTTC
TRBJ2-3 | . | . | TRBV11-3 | CASSGRASGLSSDTQYF | TGTGCCAGCAGCGGTAGAGCTTCAGGACTATCTTCGGATACGCAGTATTTT
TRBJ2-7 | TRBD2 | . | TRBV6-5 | CASSLLAASYEQYF | TGTGCCAGCAGTCTACTAGCGGCCTCCTACGAGCAGTACTTC
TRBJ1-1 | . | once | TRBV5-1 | CASSLGGPGPNTEAFF | TGCGCCAGCAGCTTGGGGGGTCCGGGACCAAACACTGAAGCTTTCTTT
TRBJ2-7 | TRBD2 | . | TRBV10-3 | CAISERKALAGGVEQYF | TGTGCCATCAGTGAAAGGAAGGCTCTAGCGGGAGGGGTGGAGCAGTACTTC
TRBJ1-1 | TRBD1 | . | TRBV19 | CASQKDRGRDTEAFF | TGTGCCAGTCAAAAGGACAGGGGACGTGACACTGAAGCTTTCTTT
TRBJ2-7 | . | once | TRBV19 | CASSIDHTEPYEQYF | TGTGCCAGTAGTATAGATCATACAGAACCCTACGAGCAGTACTTC
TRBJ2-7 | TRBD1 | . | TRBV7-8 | CASSPGTGAREQYF | TGTGCCAGCAGCCCCGGGACAGGGGCGCGCGAGCAGTACTTC
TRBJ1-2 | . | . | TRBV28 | CASSFLGVGYGYTF | TGTGCCAGCAGTTTTCTAGGGGTGGGCTATGGCTACACCTTC
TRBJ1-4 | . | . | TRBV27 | CASSLKREAPLFF | TGTGCCAGCAGTTTAAAGAGAGAGGCCCCACTGTTTTTT
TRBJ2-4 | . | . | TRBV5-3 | CARRNEGSLAKNIQYF | TGTGCCAGAAGGAACGAGGGAAGCCTAGCCAAAAACATTCAGTACTTC
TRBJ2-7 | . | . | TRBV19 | CASSIGGSSYEQYF | TGTGCCAGTAGTATCGGAGGGAGCTCCTACGAGCAGTACTTC
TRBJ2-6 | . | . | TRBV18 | CASSPAGISGANVLTF | TGTGCCAGCTCACCCGCGGGGATCTCTGGGGCCAACGTCCTGACTTTC